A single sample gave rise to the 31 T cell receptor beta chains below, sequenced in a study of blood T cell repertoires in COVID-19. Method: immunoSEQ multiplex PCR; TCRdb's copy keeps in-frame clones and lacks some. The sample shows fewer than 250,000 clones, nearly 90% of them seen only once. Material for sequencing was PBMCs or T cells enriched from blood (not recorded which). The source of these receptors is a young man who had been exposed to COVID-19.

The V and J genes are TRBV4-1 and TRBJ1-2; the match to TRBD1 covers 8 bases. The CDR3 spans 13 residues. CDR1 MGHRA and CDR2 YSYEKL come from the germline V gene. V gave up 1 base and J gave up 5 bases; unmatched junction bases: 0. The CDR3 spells CASSQGQGYGYTF. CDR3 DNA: TGCGCCAGCAGCCAAGGACAGGGGTATGGCTACACCTTC.

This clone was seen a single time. The CDR3 loop is CATSRDKAGTGGNEQFF. The CDR3 nucleotides are TGTGCCACCAGCAGAGATAAAGCAGGCACCGGGGGGAATGAGCAGTTCTTC. The chain recombines TRBV15 with TRBJ2-1; 7 bases are shared with TRBD2. J lost 7 bases, V lost 0 bases, and 12 bases had no gene match. Germline CDR1 LNHNV, CDR2 YYDKDF (reference sequence). This CDR3 comprises 17 residues.

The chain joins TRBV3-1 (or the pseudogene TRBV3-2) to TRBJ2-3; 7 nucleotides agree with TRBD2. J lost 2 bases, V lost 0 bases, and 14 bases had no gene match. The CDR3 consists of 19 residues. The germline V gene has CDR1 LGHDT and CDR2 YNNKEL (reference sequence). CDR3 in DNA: TGTGCCAGCAGCCAAGATCAGGTGCCAGCGGGGTTCCTCACAGATACGCAGTATTTT. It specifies CASSQDQVPAGFLTDTQYF.

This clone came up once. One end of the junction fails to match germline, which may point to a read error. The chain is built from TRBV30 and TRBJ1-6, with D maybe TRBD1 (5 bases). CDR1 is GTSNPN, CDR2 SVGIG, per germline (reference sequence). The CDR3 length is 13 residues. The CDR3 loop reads CAWSVGDNSPLHF. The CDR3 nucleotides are TGTGCCTGGAGTGTAGGGGATAACTCACCCCTCCACTTT.

The CDR3 region is CASSLDPGKTQYF. DNA of the CDR3: TGCGCCAGCAGCTTGGATCCAGGGAAGACGCAGTATTTT. This rearrangement joins TRBV5-1 to TRBJ2-3, with a possible D match to TRBD1 (5 bases). There are 13 residues in the CDR3. V was pared by 0 bases and J by 9 bases, with 11 bases between. From germline, CDR1 is SGHRS and CDR2 YFSETQ.

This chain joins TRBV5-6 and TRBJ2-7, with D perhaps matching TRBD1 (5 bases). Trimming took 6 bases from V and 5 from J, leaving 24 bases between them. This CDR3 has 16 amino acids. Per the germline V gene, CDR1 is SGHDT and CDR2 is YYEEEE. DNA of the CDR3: TGTGCCAGCACACCGCCCTACGTCAGGGATTTCAACGAGCAGTACTTC. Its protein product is CASTPPYVRDFNEQYF.

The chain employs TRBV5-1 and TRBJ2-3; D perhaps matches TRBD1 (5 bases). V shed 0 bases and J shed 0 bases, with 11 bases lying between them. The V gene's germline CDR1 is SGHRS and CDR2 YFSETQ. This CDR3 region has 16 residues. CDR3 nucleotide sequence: TGCGCCAGCAGCTTGGGGGGCGCCCTTAGCACAGATACGCAGTATTTT. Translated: CASSLGGALSTDTQYF.

CDR3 DNA: TGTGCCAGCCGCCTCACAGGGTCGAAAACTGAAGCTTTCTTT. It codes for CASRLTGSKTEAFF. V gene TRBV2 combines with J gene TRBJ1-1, with D possibly being TRBD1 (6 bases). V lost 8 bases, J lost 5 bases, and 18 bases lay in between. The CDR3 contains 14 residues. The germline gives CDR1 SNHLY, CDR2 FYNNEI.

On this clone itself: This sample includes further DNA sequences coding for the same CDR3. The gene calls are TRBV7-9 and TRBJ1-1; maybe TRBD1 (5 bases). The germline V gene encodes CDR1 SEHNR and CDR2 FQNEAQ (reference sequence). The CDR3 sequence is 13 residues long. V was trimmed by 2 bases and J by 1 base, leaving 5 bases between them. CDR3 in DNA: TGTGCCAGCAGCTTACAGGGGAACACTGAAGCTTTCTTT. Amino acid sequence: CASSLQGNTEAFF. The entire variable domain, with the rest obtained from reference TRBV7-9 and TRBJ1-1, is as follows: DTGVSQNPRHKITKRGQNVTFRCDPISEHNRLYWYRQTLGQGPEFLTYFQNEAQLEKSRLLSDRFSAERPKGSFSTLEIQRTEQGDSAMYLCASSLQGNTEAFFGQGTRLTVV.

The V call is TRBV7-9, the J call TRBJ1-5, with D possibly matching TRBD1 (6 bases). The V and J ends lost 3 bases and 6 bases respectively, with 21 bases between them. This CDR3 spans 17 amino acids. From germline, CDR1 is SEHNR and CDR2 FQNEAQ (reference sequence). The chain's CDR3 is CASSFSGGWGSGQPQHF. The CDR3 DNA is TGTGCCAGCAGCTTTTCGGGGGGCTGGGGCTCTGGTCAGCCCCAGCATTTT.

DNA of the CDR3: TGTGCCAGCAGTGAAAGGACAGCTAACTATGGCTACACCTTC. It yields the protein CASSERTANYGYTF. The J gene is TRBJ1-2, the V gene TRBV2; TRBD1 is a possible D gene (6 bases). Trimming took 2 bases from V and 0 from J, leaving 7 bases between them. The CDR3 covers 14 residues. From germline, CDR1 is SNHLY and CDR2 FYNNEI.

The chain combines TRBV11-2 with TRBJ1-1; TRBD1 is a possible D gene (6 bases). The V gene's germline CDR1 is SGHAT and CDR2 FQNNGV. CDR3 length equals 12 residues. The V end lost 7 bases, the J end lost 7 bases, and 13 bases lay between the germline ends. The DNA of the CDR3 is TGTGCCAGCAAGGACAGCAGCTTTGAAGCTTTCTTT. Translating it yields CASKDSSFEAFF. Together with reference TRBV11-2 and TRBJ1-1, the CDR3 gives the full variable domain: EAGVAQSPRYKIIEKRQSVAFWCNPISGHATLYWYQQILGQGPKLLIQFQNNGVVDDSQLPKDRFSAERLKGVDSTLKIQPAKLEDSAVYLCASKDSSFEAFFGQGTRLTVV.

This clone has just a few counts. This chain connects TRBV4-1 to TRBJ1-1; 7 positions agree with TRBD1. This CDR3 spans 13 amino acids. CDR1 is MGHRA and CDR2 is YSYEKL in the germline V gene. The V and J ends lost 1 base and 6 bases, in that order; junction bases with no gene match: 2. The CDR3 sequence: CASSQGQGSEAFF. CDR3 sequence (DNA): TGCGCCAGCAGCCAAGGACAGGGTTCTGAAGCTTTCTTT.

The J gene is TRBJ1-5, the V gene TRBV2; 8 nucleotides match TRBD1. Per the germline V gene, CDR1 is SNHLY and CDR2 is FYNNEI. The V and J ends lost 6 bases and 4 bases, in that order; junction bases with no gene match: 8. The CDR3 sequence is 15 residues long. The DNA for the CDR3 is TGTGCCAGCAGAGCCGGGACAGGAGGGAATCAGCCCCAGCATTTT. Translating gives CASRAGTGGNQPQHF.

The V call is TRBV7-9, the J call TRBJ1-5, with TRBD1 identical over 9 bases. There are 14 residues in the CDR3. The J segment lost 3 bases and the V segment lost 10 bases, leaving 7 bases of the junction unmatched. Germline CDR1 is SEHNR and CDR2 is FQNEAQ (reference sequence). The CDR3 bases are TGTGCCACCAGGGGACAGGGCCTCAATCAGCCCCAGCATTTT. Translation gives CATRGQGLNQPQHF.

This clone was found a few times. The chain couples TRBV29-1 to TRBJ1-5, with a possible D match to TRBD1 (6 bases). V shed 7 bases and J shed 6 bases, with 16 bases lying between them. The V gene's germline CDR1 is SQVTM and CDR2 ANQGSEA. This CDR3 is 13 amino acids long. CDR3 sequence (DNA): TGCAGCGCCCTAGGGGGACTAGGTCAGCCCCAGCATTTT. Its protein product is CSALGGLGQPQHF.

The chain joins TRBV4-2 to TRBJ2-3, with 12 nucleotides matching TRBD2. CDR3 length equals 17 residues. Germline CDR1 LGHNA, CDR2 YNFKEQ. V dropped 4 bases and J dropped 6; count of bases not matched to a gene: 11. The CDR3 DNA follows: TGTGCCAGCAGCCGGCTTCAGGCTGGGACTAGCGGGGATACGCAGTATTTT. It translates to CASSRLQAGTSGDTQYF.

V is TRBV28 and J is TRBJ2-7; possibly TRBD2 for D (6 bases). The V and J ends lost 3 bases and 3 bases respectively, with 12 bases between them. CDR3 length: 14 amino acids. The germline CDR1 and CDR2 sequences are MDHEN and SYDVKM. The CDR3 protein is CASSLGGRDYEQYF. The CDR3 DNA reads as TGTGCCAGCAGTTTGGGGGGAAGGGACTACGAGCAGTACTTC.

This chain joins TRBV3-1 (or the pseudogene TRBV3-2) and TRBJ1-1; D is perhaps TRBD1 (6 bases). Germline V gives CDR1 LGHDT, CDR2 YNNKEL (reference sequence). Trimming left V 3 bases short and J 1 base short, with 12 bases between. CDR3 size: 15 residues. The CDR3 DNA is TGTGCCAGCAGCCACACAGGGCGTACGAACACTGAAGCTTTCTTT. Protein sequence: CASSHTGRTNTEAFF.

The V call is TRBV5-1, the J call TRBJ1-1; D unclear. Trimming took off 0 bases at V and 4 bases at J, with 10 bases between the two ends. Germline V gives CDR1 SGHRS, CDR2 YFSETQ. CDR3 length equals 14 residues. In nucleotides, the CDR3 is TGCGCCAGCAGCTTGGATTTACAGAGCACTGAAGCTTTCTTT. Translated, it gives CASSLDLQSTEAFF.

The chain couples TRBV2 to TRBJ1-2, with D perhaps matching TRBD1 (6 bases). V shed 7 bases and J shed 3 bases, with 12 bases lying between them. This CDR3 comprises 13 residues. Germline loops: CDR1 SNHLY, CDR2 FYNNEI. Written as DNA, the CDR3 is TGTGCCAGCACTCTGGACAGAGACTATGGCTACACCTTC. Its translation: CASTLDRDYGYTF.

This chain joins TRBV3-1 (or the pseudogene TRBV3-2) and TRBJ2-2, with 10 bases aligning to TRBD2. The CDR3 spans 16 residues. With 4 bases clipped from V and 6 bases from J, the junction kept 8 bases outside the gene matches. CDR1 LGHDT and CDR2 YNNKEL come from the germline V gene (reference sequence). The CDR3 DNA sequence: TGTGCCAGCAGCCGAACGACTAGCGGGCGGCCCGGGGAGCTGTTTTTT. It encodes CASSRTTSGRPGELFF.

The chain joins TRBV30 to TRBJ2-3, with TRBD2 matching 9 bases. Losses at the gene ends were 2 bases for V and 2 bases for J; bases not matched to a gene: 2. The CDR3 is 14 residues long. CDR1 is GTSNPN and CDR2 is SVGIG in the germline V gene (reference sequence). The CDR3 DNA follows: TGTGCCTGGAGTAGCGGGGGGTACACAGATACGCAGTATTTT. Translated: CAWSSGGYTDTQYF.

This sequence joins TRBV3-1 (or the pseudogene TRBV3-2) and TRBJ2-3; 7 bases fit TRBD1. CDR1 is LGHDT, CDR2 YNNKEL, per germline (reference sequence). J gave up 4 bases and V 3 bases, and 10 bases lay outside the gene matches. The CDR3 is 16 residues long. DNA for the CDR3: TGTGCCAGCAGCCAGCGATCCCTAGACAGGGCAGATACGCAGTATTTT. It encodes CASSQRSLDRADTQYF.

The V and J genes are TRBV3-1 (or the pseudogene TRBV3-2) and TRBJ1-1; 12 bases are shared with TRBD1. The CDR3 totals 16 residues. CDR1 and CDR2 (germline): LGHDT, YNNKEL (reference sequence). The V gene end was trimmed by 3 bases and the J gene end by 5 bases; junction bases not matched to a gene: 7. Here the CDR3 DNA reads TGTGCCAGCAGCCAGCTGGGACAGGGGGCTTGGACTGAAGCTTTCTTT. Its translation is CASSQLGQGAWTEAFF.

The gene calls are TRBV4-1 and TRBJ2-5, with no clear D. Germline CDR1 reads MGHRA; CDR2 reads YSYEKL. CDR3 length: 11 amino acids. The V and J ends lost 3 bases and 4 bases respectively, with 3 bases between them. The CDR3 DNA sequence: TGCGCCAGCAGCCACTTAGAGACCCAGTACTTC. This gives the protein CASSHLETQYF.

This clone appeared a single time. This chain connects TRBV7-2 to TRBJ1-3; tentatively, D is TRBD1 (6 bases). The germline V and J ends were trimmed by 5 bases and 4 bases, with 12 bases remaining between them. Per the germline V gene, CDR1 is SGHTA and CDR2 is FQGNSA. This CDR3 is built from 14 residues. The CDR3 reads CASSKDGQGNTIYF. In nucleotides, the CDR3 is TGTGCCAGCAGCAAGGACGGACAGGGAAACACCATATATTTT.

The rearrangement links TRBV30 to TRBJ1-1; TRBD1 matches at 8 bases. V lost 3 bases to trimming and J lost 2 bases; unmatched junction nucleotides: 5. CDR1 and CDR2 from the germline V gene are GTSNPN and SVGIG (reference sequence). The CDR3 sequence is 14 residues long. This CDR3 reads CAWRGQVINTEAFF. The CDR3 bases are TGTGCCTGGAGGGGACAGGTCATAAACACTGAAGCTTTCTTT. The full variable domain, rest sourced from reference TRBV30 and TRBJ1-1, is SQTIHQWPATLVQPVGSPLSLECTVEGTSNPNLYWYRQAAGRGLQLLFYSVGIGQISSEVPQNLSASRPQDRQFILSSKKLLLSDSGFYLCAWRGQVINTEAFFGQGTRLTVV.

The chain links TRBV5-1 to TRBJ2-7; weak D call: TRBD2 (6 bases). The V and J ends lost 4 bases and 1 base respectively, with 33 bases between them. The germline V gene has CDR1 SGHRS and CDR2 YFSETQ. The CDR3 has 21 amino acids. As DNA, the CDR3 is TGCGCCAGCAGCCGCACCTGGGGGGTAGGCACAGCCTGGATGGTGTCCTACGAGCAGTACTTC. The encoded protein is CASSRTWGVGTAWMVSYEQYF.

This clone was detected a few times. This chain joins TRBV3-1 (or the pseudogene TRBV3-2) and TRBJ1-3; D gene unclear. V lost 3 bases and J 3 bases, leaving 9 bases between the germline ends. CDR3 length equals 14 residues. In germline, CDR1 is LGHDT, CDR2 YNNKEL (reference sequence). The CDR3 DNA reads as TGTGCCAGCAGCCAGGGAGATTTTGGAAACACCATATATTTT. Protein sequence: CASSQGDFGNTIYF.

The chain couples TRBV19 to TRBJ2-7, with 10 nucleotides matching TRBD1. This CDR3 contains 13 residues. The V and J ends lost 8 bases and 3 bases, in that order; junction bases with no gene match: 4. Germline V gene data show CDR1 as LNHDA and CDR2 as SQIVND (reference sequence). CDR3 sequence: CASAGTGVYEQYF. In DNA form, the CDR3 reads TGTGCCAGTGCCGGGACAGGGGTCTACGAGCAGTACTTC.